This TCR beta chain originates from a study of cytomegalovirus exposure and HLA in healthy donors. Findings and caveats of the study: Presence/absence comparisons presumed near-even sequencing depth among donors.

As to this clone: Its antigen is not known.

The PCR was carried out with 60 Vbeta primers and 13 Jbeta primers. Some clones are missing from TCRdb's copy, which holds only in-frame ones; the method was immunoSEQ multiplex PCR. The profile shows 100,000 to 150,000 clones, 75% to 85% of them singletons. V was cut by 7 bases and J by 3 bases, with 9 bases left in between. This CDR3 is 13 amino acids long. Germline CDR1 and CDR2: MDHEN and SYDVKM. Source material: PBMCs. The source is a man aged 35-49 years in good health and CMV-seronegative. The V and J genes are TRBV28 and TRBJ2-2; D might be TRBD2 (5 bases). The CDR3 sequence is CASTGRDTGELFF. Written as DNA, the CDR3 is TGTGCCAGCACCGGGCGGGACACCGGGGAGCTGTTTTTT. The full variable domain, its missing parts supplied by reference TRBV28 and TRBJ2-2, is DVKVTQSSRYLVKRTGEKVFLECVQDMDHENMFWYRQDPGLGLRLIYFSYDVKMKEKGDIPEGYSVSREKKERFSLILESASTNQTSMYLCASTGRDTGELFFGEGSRLTVL.